The present TCR beta chain was sequenced within a study of OX40 agonist ivuxolimab in advanced cancers. In the study overall: Enrollees could have had prior anti-PD-1, anti-PD-L1 or anti-CTLA-4 therapy, which 40% had received.

Whole-study results and caveats: Researchers report that CD8+ T cells had, on average, more expanded clones than CD4+. Patients with a partial response at 0.1-3.0 mg/kg had among the lowest clonal expansion.

Here immunoSEQ multiplex PCR was the method, and the copy in TCRdb shows in-frame clones only, minus some. Found here are about 86,000 clones, roughly nine tenths of them singletons; the top ten hold about 1.3%. This clone appeared a single time. The antigen is unknown. After removal of 4 bases from V and 5 bases from J, the junction contained 8 bases not matched to a gene. This CDR3 is 16 amino acids long. Germline V gives CDR1 LNHDA, CDR2 SQIVND (reference sequence). Sequences were derived from CD4+ or CD8+ T cells sorted from blood, sampled in a trial of the OX40 agonist ivuxolimab. This receptor was taken from an adult with an advanced solid tumor such as melanoma, head and neck, liver or kidney cancer. The genes are TRBV19 and TRBJ1-6; 7 bases are a match to TRBD1. The CDR3 loop reads CASSTTGQADNSPLHF. The CDR3 DNA follows: TGTGCCAGTAGTACAACCGGACAGGCCGATAATTCACCCCTCCACTTT.